Each of the 31 T cell receptor beta chains below was sequenced from the same sample in a study of blood T cells in healthy people across ages. Then a second PCR, running roughly 7 to 11 cycles, was carried out with a sample-barcoded 5' primer and a J-beta primer mix. Each CDR3 protein gets one entry after TCRdb re-called the 5' RACE reads with MiXCR. This sample has about 800,000 distinct CDR3 sequences, with about 25% found just once. The same specimen was also included in a second study, on T cells of mothers and their children.

Sequencing was done on a sample of blood. Receptor source: a boy between 10 and 17 years old in good health.

The chain recombines TRBV24-1 with TRBJ2-3, with a tentative D call TRBD2 (7 bases). CDR1 KGHDR and CDR2 SFDVKD come from the germline V gene. Trimming left V 4 bases short and J 0 bases short, with 16 bases between. This CDR3 spans 17 amino acids. CDR3 nucleotide sequence: TGTGCCACCAGTGACGCATGGGGGCGGGGGAGCACAGATACGCAGTATTTT. It encodes CATSDAWGRGSTDTQYF.

This chain uses TRBV29-1 with TRBJ2-7; D is possibly TRBD1 (8 bases). Germline V CDR1 and CDR2: SQVTM, ANQGSEA. V was pared by 6 bases and J by 5 bases, with 14 bases between. The CDR3 sequence is 12 residues long. CDR3 bases: TGCAGCGTCCCCACAGGGGGGGACGAGCAGTACTTC. It is translated as CSVPTGGDEQYF.

This clonotype showed up many times. V and J are TRBV20-1 and TRBJ1-2; D might be TRBD1 (5 bases). CDR1 is DFQATT, CDR2 SNEGSKA, per germline (reference sequence). V dropped 0 bases and J dropped 3 bases, with 8 bases sitting between them. CDR3 size: 13 residues. CDR3 protein: CSARDGTDYGYTF. Written as DNA, the CDR3 is TGCAGTGCTAGAGATGGGACGGACTATGGCTACACCTTC.

This clonotype appeared a few times. The CDR3 DNA is TGCGCCAGCAGCCAGTACGACAGCACAGATACGCAGTATTTT. Its protein is CASSQYDSTDTQYF. The chain has TRBV4-3 and TRBJ2-3; D is unresolved. CDR3 size: 14 residues. V lost 3 bases and J 0 bases, leaving 7 bases between the germline ends. The germline V gene has CDR1 LGHNA and CDR2 YSLEER.

V gene TRBV5-1 combines with J gene TRBJ2-7; 8 bases match TRBD2. The CDR3 is 16 amino acids. V lost 2 bases and J lost 0; bases outside the gene matches: 7. Germline CDR1 SGHRS, CDR2 YFSETQ. For the CDR3, the DNA is TGCGCCAGCAGCTTCCTCGACAGCGGGAGCTCCTACGAGCAGTACTTC. Protein: CASSFLDSGSSYEQYF.

The J gene is TRBJ2-2, the V gene TRBV20-1, with a possible D match to TRBD1 (7 bases). Germline CDR1 and CDR2: DFQATT and SNEGSKA (reference sequence). The CDR3 extends over 15 amino acids. V was pared by 2 bases and J by 2 bases, with 12 bases between. In DNA, the CDR3 is TGCAGTGCTAGAAACAGGGGAGGCAACACCGGGGAGCTGTTTTTT. Its translation: CSARNRGGNTGELFF.

This chain links TRBV7-2 with TRBJ2-3; D assignment may be TRBD1 or TRBD2 (7 bases each). Trimming pared 5 bases from V and 4 bases from J, leaving 16 bases between. In germline, CDR1 is SGHTA, CDR2 FQGNSA. This CDR3 is built from 15 residues. CDR3 coding DNA: TGTGCCAGCAGCCTGGGAGGGGGCGAGTCAGATACGCAGTATTTT. It encodes CASSLGGGESDTQYF.

The chain carries TRBV28 and TRBJ2-5; maybe TRBD1 (6 bases). The DNA end is a closer match to TRBJ2-7, so the J assignment may be wrong. Germline CDR1 and CDR2: MDHEN and SYDVKM. The CDR3 extends over 13 amino acids. The CDR3 bases are TGTGCCAGCAGGCTGATAGACAGGTACGAGCAGTACTTC. This encodes CASRLIDRYEQYF.

This clonotype was observed a single time. The DNA of the CDR3 is TGTGCCAGCAGTAACAGGGTAGTCAATGAGCAGTTCTTC. Translation gives CASSNRVVNEQFF. The rearrangement joins TRBV28 to TRBJ2-5; perhaps TRBD1 as D (6 bases). The tail of the sequence fits TRBJ2-1 better, so the J call may be wrong. Germline CDR1 MDHEN, CDR2 SYDVKM. This CDR3 region has 13 residues.

The CDR3 coding sequence is TGTGCCAGCAGCGAGAGGGGGGGCACCTACAATGAGCAGTTCTTC. Its protein is CASSERGGTYNEQFF. The chain is built from TRBV11-3 and TRBJ2-1, with D perhaps matching TRBD2 (7 bases). The CDR3 is 15 residues long. From germline, CDR1 is SGHNT and CDR2 YENEEA. The V end lost 5 bases, the J end lost 2 bases, and 13 bases lay between the germline ends.

A few counts support this clonotype. One end of the junction is discordant with germline, which a read error may explain. V and J are TRBV4-3 and TRBJ1-4; D is possibly TRBD1 (5 bases). The germline CDR1 and CDR2 sequences are LGHNA and YSLEER. The CDR3 loop spans 16 amino acids. The CDR3 coding sequence is TGCGCCAGCAGCCAAGATACAGGTACCTCGAGAGAAAAACCGTTTTTT. The encoded protein is CASSQDTGTSREKPFF.

In this sample, this clonotype turned up a few times. The rearrangement uses TRBV19 and TRBJ1-1; 7 positions agree with TRBD1. The CDR3 loop spans 17 amino acids. Losses at the gene ends were 4 bases for V and 4 bases for J; bases not matched to a gene: 15. Germline assignment: CDR1 LNHDA and CDR2 SQIVND (reference sequence). For the CDR3, the DNA is TGTGCCAGTAGTAAAAATTCGGGGACAGTGTTTGGCACTGAAGCTTTCTTT. It translates to CASSKNSGTVFGTEAFF.

This clonotype has a handful of counts. This chain joins TRBV6-2 or TRBV6-3 and TRBJ2-5; unclear D gene. The DNA end is more similar to TRBJ2-7, so the J call may be wrong. This CDR3 region has 12 residues. Germline lookup yields CDR1 MNHEY and CDR2 SVGEGT. The CDR3 DNA sequence: TGTGCCAGCAGGCAGAACTCCTACGAGCAGTACTTC. Amino acid sequence: CASRQNSYEQYF.

This chain joins TRBV5-1 and TRBJ2-3; 10 positions agree with TRBD1. CDR3 length: 16 residues. J lost 4 bases, V lost 0 bases, and 5 bases had no gene match. Germline V gene data show CDR1 as SGHRS and CDR2 as YFSETQ. CDR3 protein: CASSLAGQGLADTQYF. CDR3 bases: TGCGCCAGCAGCTTGGCGGGACAGGGGCTTGCAGATACGCAGTATTTT.

The J gene is TRBJ2-7, the V gene TRBV6-2 or TRBV6-3; tentative D call: TRBD1 (8 bases). The germline CDR1 and CDR2 sequences are MNHEY and SVGEGT. The CDR3 is 19 residues long. Between the trimmed V and J ends, which lost 7 bases and 2 bases, there was a span of 30 bases. The CDR3 nucleotides are TGTGCCAGCATCCAATTGGGGGGGACAGGCCACGAACCAACCTACGAGCAGTACTTC. Its translation: CASIQLGGTGHEPTYEQYF.

This clonotype was counted only a few times. This chain joins TRBV5-1 and TRBJ2-5, with D perhaps matching TRBD2 (6 bases). The V end was cut by 4 bases, the J end by 2 bases, with 21 bases between. CDR3 size: 17 residues. Germline values: CDR1 SGHRS, CDR2 YFSETQ. Written as DNA, the CDR3 is TGCGCCAGCAGCCGGCGGGACGGGGGAATGGGGCAAGAGACCCAGTACTTC. It encodes CASSRRDGGMGQETQYF.

The chain is built from TRBV30 and TRBJ1-4; TRBD1 agrees at 7 bases. With 2 bases clipped from V and 3 bases from J, the junction kept 12 bases outside the gene matches. Looked up from germline, CDR1 is GTSNPN and CDR2 is SVGIG (reference sequence). The CDR3 is made up of 17 amino acids. CDR3: CAWSTLRQGRANEKLFF. The CDR3 DNA reads TGTGCCTGGAGTACCCTCCGACAGGGACGGGCTAATGAAAAACTGTTTTTT. Full variable domain (outside the CDR3, taken from reference TRBV30 and TRBJ1-4): SQTIHQWPATLVQPVGSPLSLECTVEGTSNPNLYWYRQAAGRGLQLLFYSVGIGQISSEVPQNLSASRPQDRQFILSSKKLLLSDSGFYLCAWSTLRQGRANEKLFFGSGTQLSVL.

This clonotype came up many times. A read error may account for a junction end that differs from germline. The chain employs TRBV12-3 or TRBV12-4 and TRBJ2-7, with unresolved D. CDR3 length: 13 residues. CDR3 residues: CASSLGPAYEQYF. The CDR3 nucleotides read TGCGCCAGCAGCTTGGGTCCGGCCTACGAGCAGTACTTC.

This clonotype was seen more than once but under ten times. This sequence joins TRBV12-3 or TRBV12-4 and TRBJ2-1; D unclear. The CDR3 sequence is 13 residues long. Trimming took 6 bases from V and 10 from J, leaving 16 bases between them. The CDR3 reads CASSPEVFSEQFF. The CDR3 DNA follows: TGTGCCAGCAGCCCCGAGGTCTTCTCCGAGCAGTTCTTC.

This clonotype has only a few counts. The gene calls are TRBV12-3 or TRBV12-4 and TRBJ2-1; 12 bases map to TRBD2. V was pared by 3 bases and J by 5 bases, with 8 bases of the junction left unmatched. CDR3 length: 17 residues. CDR3: CASSLIGLAGTHNEQFF. The CDR3 DNA is TGTGCCAGCAGTTTGATAGGACTAGCGGGGACGCACAATGAGCAGTTCTTC.

This clonotype was detected a few times. The chain employs TRBV6-1 and TRBJ2-5; a possible D gene is TRBD1 (6 bases). Germline V CDR1 and CDR2: MNHNS, SASEGT. V shed 8 bases and J shed 7 bases, with 20 bases lying between them. The CDR3 has 14 residues. In DNA form, the CDR3 reads TGTGCCAGCCTCCAGGGGATCGCACTCCGGACCCAGTACTTC. Its translation: CASLQGIALRTQYF.

The chain links TRBV30 to TRBJ2-3; TRBD2 might be the D (5 bases). The V gene's germline CDR1 is GTSNPN and CDR2 SVGIG (reference sequence). V lost 3 bases to trimming and J lost 5 bases, with 18 bases between them. The CDR3 has 15 amino acids. The CDR3 nucleotides are TGTGCCTGGAGGGGTCGGGAAGGGTATATAGATACGCAGTATTTT. It codes for CAWRGREGYIDTQYF.

This chain joins TRBV7-2 and TRBJ2-1; TRBD1 is a possible D gene (5 bases). CDR1 is SGHTA and CDR2 is FQGNSA in the germline V gene. Trimming pared 4 bases from V and 10 bases from J, leaving 14 bases between. The CDR3 runs to 13 residues. CDR3 bases: TGTGCCAGCAGCTCCTCGCCCCCAGGGGAGCAGTTCTTC. Protein sequence: CASSSSPPGEQFF.

This clonotype was found a few times. The rearrangement uses TRBV7-3 and TRBJ1-6; D might be TRBD1 (6 bases). CDR1 SGHTA and CDR2 FQGTGA come from the germline V gene. CDR3 length equals 13 residues. Trimming shortened V by 3 bases and J by 7 bases, and 7 bases separated the two germline ends. Here the CDR3 DNA reads TGTGCCAGCAGCTTGACAGGCAATTCACCCCTCCACTTT. Translated: CASSLTGNSPLHF.

The gene calls are TRBV11-2 and TRBJ1-2; D gene ambiguous. V was trimmed by 1 base and J by 3 bases, leaving 6 bases between them. CDR1 is SGHAT, CDR2 FQNNGV, per germline. The length of the CDR3 is 13 residues. CDR3 DNA sequence: TGTGCCAGCAGCTTAGCAGTGGACTATGGCTACACCTTC. The encoded protein is CASSLAVDYGYTF.

CDR3 residues: CASTLGAGGPWDTQYF. Written as DNA, the CDR3 is TGTGCCAGCACCCTAGGGGCGGGAGGGCCATGGGATACGCAGTATTTT. The chain combines TRBV28 with TRBJ2-3; 9 bases align to TRBD2. Germline V gene data show CDR1 as MDHEN and CDR2 as SYDVKM. CDR3 size: 16 residues. V lost 7 bases, J lost 6 bases, and 14 bases stayed unmatched.

This clonotype came up a few times. Here the CDR3 reads CATLDRGRNSPLHF. DNA of the CDR3: TGTGCCACCCTGGACAGGGGGCGGAATTCACCCCTCCACTTT. The chain combines TRBV12-3 or TRBV12-4 with TRBJ1-6; 11 bases line up with TRBD1. The trim removed 10 bases at V and 7 bases at J, leaving 6 bases unmatched. The CDR3 extends over 14 amino acids.

The chain uses TRBV4-3 and TRBJ2-1, with 7 bases matching TRBD1. The tail of the sequence fits TRBJ2-7 better, so the J call may be wrong. CDR1 LGHNA and CDR2 YSLEER come from the germline V gene. The CDR3 sequence is 14 residues long. The CDR3, as DNA: TGCGCCAGCAGCCAAAACCGGGACAGCTACGAGCAGTACTTC. Encoded protein: CASSQNRDSYEQYF.

This clonotype appeared a few times. V gene TRBV27 combines with J gene TRBJ2-5; 7 bases are a match to TRBD1. The DNA end is more similar to TRBJ2-7, so the J call may be wrong. The CDR3 consists of 15 residues. Germline V gene data show CDR1 as MNHEY and CDR2 as SMNVEV (reference sequence). Here the CDR3 reads CASRPLQGRHYEQYF. CDR3 DNA sequence: TGTGCCAGCAGACCACTACAGGGGCGGCATTACGAGCAGTACTTC.

V and J are TRBV29-1 and TRBJ2-7; 10 positions match TRBD2. The CDR3 contains 13 residues. J was trimmed by 4 bases and V by 4 bases; bases with no gene match: 4. CDR1 and CDR2 from the germline V gene are SQVTM and ANQGSEA. CDR3 region: CSVVASGRYEQYF. CDR3 coding DNA: TGCAGCGTTGTTGCTAGCGGGAGATACGAGCAGTACTTC.

J is TRBJ2-1 and V is TRBV3-1; no firm D call. This CDR3 comprises 12 residues. Germline-derived CDR1 and CDR2 are LGHDT and YNNKEL (reference sequence). Deletions cut 4 bases from V and 9 bases from J, with 10 bases between. CDR3 sequence reads: CASSPFIGEQFF. The CDR3 bases are TGTGCCAGCAGCCCCTTTATTGGTGAGCAGTTCTTC.